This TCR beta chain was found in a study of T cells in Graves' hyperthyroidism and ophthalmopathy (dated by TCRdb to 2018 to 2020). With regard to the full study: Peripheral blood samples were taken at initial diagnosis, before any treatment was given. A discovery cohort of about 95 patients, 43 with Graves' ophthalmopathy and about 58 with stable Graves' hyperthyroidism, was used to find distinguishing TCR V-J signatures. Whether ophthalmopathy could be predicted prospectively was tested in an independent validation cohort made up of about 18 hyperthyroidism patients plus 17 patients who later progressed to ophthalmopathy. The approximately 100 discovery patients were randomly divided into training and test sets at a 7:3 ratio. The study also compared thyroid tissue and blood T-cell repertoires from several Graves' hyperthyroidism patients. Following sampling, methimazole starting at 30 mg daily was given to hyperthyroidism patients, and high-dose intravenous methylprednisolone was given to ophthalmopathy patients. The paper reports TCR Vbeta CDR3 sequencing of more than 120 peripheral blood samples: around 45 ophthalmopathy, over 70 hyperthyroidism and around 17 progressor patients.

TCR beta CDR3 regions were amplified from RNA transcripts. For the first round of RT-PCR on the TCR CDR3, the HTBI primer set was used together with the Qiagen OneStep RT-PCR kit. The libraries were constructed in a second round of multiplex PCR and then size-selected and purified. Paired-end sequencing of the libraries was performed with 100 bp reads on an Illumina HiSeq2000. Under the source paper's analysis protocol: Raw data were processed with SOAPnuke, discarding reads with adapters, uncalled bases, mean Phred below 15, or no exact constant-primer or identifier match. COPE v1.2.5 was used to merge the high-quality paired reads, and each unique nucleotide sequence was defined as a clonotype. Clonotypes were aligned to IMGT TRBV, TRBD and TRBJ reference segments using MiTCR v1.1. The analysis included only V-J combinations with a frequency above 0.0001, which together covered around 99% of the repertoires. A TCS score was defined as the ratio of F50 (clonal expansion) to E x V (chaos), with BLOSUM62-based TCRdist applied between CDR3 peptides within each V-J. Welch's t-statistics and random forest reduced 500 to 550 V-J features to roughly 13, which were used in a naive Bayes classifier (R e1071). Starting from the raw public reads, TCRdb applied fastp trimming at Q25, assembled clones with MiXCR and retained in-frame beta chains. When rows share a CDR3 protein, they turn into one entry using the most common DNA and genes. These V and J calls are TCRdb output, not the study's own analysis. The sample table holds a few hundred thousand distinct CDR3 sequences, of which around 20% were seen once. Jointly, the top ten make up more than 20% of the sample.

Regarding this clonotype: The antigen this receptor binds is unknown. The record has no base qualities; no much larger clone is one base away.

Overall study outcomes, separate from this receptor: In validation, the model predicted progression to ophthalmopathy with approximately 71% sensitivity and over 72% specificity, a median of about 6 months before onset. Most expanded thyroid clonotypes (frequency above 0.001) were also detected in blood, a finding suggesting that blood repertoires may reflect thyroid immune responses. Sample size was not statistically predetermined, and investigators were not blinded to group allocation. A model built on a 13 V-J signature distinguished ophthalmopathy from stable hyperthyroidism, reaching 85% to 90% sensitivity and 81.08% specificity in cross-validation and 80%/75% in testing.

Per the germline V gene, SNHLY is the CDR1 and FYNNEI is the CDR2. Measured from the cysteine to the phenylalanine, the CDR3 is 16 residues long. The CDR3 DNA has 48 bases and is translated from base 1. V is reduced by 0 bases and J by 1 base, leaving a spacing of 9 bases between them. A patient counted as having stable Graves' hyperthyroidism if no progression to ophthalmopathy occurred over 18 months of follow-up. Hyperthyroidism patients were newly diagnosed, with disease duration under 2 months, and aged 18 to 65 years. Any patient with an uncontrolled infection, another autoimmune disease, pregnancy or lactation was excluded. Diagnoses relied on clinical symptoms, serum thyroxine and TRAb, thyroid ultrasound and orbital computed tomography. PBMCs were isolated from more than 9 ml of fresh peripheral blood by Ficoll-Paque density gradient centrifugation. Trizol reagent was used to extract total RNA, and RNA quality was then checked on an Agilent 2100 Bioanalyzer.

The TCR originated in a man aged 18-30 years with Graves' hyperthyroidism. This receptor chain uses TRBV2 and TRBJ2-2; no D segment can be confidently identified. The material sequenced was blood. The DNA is TGTGCCAGCAGTGAAGCAATGGGAATGAACACCGGGGAGCTGTTTTTT. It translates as CASSEAMGMNTGELFF.